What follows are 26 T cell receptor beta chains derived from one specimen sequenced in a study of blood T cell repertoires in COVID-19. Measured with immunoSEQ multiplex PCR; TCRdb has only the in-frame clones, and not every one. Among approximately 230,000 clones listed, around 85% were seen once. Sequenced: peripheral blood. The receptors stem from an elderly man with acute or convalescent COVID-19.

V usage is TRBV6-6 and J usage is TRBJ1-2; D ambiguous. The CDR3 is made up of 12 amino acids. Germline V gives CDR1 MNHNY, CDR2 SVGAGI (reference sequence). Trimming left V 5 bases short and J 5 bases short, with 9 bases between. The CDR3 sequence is CASSPQNYGYTF. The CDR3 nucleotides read TGTGCCAGCAGTCCGCAGAATTATGGCTACACCTTC.

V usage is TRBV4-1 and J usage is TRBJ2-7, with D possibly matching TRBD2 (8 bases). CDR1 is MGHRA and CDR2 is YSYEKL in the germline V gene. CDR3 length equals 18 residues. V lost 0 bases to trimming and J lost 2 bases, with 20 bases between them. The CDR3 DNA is TGCGCCAGCAGCCAAGATTTGAGGGGGCGGGGGGCCGCCTACGAGCAGTACTTC. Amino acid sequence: CASSQDLRGRGAAYEQYF.

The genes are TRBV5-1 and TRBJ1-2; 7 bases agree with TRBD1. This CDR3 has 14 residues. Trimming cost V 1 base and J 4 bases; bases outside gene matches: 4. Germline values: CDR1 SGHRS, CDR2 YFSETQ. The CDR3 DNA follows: TGCGCCAGCAGCTTGACAGGGGAGCGCTATGGCTACACCTTC. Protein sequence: CASSLTGERYGYTF.

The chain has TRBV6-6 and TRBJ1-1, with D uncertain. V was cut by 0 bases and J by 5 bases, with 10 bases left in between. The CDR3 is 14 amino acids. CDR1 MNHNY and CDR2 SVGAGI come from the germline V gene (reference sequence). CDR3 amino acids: CASSYSSTGTEAFF. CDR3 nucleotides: TGTGCCAGCAGTTACTCTTCGACGGGGACTGAAGCTTTCTTT.

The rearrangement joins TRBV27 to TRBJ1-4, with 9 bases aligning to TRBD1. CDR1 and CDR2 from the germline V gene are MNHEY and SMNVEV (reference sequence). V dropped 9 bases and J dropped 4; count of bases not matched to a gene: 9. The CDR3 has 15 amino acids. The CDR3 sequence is CASSSQGAGNEKLFF. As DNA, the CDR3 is TGTGCCAGTTCTTCACAGGGGGCGGGTAATGAAAAACTGTTTTTT.

The CDR3 DNA reads as TGTGCCTGGAACGGGGACAGGGCCACGACACCCCTCCACTTT. It specifies CAWNGDRATTPLHF. The chain joins TRBV30 to TRBJ1-6, with 9 bases that match TRBD1. Germline-derived CDR1 and CDR2 are GTSNPN and SVGIG (reference sequence). V trimming: 4 bases; J trimming: 11 bases; junction bases outside the gene matches: 9. CDR3 length equals 14 residues.

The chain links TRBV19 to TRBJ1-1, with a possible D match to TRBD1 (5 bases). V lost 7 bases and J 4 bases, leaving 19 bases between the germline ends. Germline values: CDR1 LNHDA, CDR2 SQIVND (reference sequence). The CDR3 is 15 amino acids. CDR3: CASIRTHGRGTEAFF. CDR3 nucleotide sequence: TGTGCCAGTATCCGGACCCACGGGAGGGGCACTGAAGCTTTCTTT.

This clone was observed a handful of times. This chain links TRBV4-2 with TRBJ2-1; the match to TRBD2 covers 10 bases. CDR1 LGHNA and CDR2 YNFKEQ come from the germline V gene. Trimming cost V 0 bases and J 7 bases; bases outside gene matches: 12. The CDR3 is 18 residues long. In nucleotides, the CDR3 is TGTGCCAGCAGCCAAGACGCTAGCGGGGGATACGGTAGGAATGAGCAGTTCTTC. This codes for CASSQDASGGYGRNEQFF.

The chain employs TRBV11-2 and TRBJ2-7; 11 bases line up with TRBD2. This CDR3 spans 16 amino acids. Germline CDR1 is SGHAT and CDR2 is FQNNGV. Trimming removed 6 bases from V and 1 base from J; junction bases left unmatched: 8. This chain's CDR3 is CASSHKTSGASYEQYF. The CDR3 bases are TGTGCCAGCAGTCACAAGACTAGCGGGGCGTCCTACGAGCAGTACTTC.

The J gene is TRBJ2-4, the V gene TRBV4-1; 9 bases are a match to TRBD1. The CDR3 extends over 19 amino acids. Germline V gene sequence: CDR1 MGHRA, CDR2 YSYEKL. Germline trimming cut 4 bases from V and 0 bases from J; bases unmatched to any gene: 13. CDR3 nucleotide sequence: TGCGCCAGCAGCCTCGGCTATTCACGGGACAGGGTAGCCAAAAACATTCAGTACTTC. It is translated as CASSLGYSRDRVAKNIQYF.

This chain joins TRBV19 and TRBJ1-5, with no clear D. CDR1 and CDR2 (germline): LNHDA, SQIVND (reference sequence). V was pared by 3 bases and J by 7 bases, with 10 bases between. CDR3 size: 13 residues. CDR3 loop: CASSIKGEQPQHF. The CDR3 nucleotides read TGTGCCAGTAGTATTAAGGGAGAACAGCCCCAGCATTTT.

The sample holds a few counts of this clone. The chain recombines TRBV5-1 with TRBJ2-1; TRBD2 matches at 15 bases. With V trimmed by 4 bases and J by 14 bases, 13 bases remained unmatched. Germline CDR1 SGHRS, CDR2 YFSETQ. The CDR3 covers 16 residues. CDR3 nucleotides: TGCGCCAGCAGCCCCTCCCGGACTAGCGGGAGGGAGGCAGAGTTCTTC. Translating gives CASSPSRTSGREAEFF.

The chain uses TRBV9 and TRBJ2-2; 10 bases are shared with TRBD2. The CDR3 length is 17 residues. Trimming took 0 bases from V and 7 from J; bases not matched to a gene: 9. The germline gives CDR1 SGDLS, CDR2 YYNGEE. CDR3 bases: TGTGCCAGCAGCGTAGCTCCAGCGGGGGGGCAAGGCGGGGAGCTGTTTTTT. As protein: CASSVAPAGGQGGELFF.

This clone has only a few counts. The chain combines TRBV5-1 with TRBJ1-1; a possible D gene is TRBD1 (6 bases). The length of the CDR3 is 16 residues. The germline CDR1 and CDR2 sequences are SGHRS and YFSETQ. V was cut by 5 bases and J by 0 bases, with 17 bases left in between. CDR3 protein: CASRIQGGALNTEAFF. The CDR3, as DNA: TGCGCCAGCAGGATACAGGGTGGGGCCTTGAACACTGAAGCTTTCTTT.

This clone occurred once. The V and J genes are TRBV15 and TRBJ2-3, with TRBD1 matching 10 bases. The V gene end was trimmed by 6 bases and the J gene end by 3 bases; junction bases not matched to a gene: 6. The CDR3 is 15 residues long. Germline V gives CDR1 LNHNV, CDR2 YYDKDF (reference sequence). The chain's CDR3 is CATRDRGQLTDTQYF. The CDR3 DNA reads TGTGCCACCAGAGACAGGGGGCAATTAACAGATACGCAGTATTTT.

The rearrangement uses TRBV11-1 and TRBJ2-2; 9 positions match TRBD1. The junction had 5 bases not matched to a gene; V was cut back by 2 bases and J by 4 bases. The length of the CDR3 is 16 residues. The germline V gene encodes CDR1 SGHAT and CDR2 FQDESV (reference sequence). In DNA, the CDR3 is TGTGCCAGCAGCTTAACAGGGGGCGCGGGCACCGGGGAGCTGTTTTTT. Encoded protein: CASSLTGGAGTGELFF.

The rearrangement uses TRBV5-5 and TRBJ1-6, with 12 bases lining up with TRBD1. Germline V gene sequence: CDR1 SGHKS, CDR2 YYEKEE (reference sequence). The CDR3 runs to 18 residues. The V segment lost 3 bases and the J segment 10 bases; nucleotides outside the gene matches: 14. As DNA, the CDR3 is TGTGCCAGCAGCTCGTTTGGGACAGGGGGCGTAGTTGGCTCACCCCTCCACTTT. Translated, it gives CASSSFGTGGVVGSPLHF.

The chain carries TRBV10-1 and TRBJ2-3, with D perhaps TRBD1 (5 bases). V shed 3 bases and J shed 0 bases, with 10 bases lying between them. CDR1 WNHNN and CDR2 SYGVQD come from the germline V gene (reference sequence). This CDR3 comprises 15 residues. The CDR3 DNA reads TGCGCCAGCAGTGACAAGGGGTCGAGCACAGATACGCAGTATTTT. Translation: CASSDKGSSTDTQYF.

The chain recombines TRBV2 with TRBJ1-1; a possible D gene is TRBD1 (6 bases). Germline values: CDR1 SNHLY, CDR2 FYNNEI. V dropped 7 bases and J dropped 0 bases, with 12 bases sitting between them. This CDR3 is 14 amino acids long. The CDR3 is CASTFQGMNTEAFF. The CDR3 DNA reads TGTGCCAGCACATTTCAGGGGATGAACACTGAAGCTTTCTTT. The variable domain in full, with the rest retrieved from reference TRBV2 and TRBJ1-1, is EPEVTQTPSHQVTQMGQEVILRCVPISNHLYFYWYRQILGQKVEFLVSFYNNEISEKSEIFDDQFSVERPDGSNFTLKIRSTKLEDSAMYFCASTFQGMNTEAFFGQGTRLTVV.

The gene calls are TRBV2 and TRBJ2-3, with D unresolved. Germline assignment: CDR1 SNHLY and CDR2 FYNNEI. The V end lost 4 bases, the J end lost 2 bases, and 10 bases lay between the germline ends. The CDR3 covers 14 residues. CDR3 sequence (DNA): TGTGCCAGCAGTGCAGACACCAACACAGATACGCAGTATTTT. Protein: CASSADTNTDTQYF. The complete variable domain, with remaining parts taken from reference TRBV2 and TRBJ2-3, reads EPEVTQTPSHQVTQMGQEVILRCVPISNHLYFYWYRQILGQKVEFLVSFYNNEISEKSEIFDDQFSVERPDGSNFTLKIRSTKLEDSAMYFCASSADTNTDTQYFGPGTRLTVL.

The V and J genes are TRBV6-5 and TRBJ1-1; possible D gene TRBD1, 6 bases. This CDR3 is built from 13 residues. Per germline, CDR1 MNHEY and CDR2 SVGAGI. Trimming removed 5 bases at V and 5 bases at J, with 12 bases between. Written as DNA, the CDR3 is TGTGCCAGCAGTACAGGGTCAAAGACTGAAGCTTTCTTT. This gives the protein CASSTGSKTEAFF.

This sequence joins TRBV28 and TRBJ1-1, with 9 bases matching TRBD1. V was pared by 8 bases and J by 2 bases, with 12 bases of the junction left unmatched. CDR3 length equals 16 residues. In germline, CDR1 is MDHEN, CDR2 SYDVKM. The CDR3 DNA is TGTGCCAGCCTCTCAGGGGACAGGGTGGCAAACACTGAAGCTTTCTTT. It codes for CASLSGDRVANTEAFF.

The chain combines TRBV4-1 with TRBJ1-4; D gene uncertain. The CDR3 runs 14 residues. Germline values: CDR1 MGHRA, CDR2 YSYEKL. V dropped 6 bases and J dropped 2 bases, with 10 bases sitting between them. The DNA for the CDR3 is TGCGCCAGCAGGAGTCAGGATACTAATGAAAAACTGTTTTTT. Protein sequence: CASRSQDTNEKLFF.

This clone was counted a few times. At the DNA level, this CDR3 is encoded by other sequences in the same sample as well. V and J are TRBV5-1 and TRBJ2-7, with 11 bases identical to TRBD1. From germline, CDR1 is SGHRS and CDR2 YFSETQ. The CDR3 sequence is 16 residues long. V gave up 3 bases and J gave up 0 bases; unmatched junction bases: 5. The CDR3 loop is CASSSGQGAVSYEQYF. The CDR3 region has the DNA TGCGCCAGCAGCTCCGGACAGGGGGCGGTCTCCTACGAGCAGTACTTC.

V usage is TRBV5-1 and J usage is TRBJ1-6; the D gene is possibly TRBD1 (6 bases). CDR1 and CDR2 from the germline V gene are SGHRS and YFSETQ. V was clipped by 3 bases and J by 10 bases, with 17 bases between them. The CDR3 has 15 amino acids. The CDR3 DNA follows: TGCGCCAGCAGCTCCACCGGGACACCTCTATCACCCCTCCACTTT. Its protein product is CASSSTGTPLSPLHF.

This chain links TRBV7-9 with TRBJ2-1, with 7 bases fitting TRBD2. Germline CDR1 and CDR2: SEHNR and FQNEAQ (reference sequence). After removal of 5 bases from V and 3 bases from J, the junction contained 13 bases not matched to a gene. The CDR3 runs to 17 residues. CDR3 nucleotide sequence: TGTGCCAGCAGCCGCTTCCCCCAGCGGGGCCGCTACAATGAGCAGTTCTTC. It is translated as CASSRFPQRGRYNEQFF. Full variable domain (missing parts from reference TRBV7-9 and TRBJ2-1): DTGVSQNPRHKITKRGQNVTFRCDPISEHNRLYWYRQTLGQGPEFLTYFQNEAQLEKSRLLSDRFSAERPKGSFSTLEIQRTEQGDSAMYLCASSRFPQRGRYNEQFFGPGTRLTVL.